The 6 T cell receptor beta chains in this list originate from one sample, sequenced in a study of read filtering for tumor transcriptome and immune sequencing. Molecular barcoded adaptors covering alpha/delta and beta/gamma chains were used on approximately 440 ng RNA. TCRdb processed the reads anew with MiXCR; each CDR3 protein has one entry. The table includes 100,000 to 150,000 distinct CDR3 sequences, 10% to 15% detected once. The specimen sequenced was a population of CD138-negative cells sorted from bone marrow. All receptors derive from a donor at least 40 years old with multiple myeloma.

There are many counts of this clonotype. The gene calls are TRBV6-6 and TRBJ1-5, with 9 bases that match TRBD1. Germline CDR1 MNHNY, CDR2 SVGAGI (reference sequence). The CDR3 runs 16 residues. V lost 10 bases and J lost 0; bases outside the gene matches: 10. CDR3 sequence (DNA): TGTGCCACCCTGGGACAGGGAAGATATAGCAATCAGCCCCAGCATTTT. It is translated as CATLGQGRYSNQPQHF.

This clonotype was observed at least ten times. This chain joins TRBV19 and TRBJ2-1; D unresolved. The CDR3 is made up of 17 amino acids. Trimming shortened V by 5 bases and J by 3 bases, and 20 bases separated the two germline ends. CDR1 is LNHDA and CDR2 is SQIVND in the germline V gene (reference sequence). CDR3 in DNA: TGTGCCAGTAGTCTTTACCCTACGGGTCTGATCTACAATGAGCAGTTCTTC. Translating gives CASSLYPTGLIYNEQFF.

In this sample, this clonotype turned up many times. The V and J genes are TRBV5-1 and TRBJ2-1; TRBD2 matches 7 bases. Trimming at V came to 4 bases and at J to 2 bases, leaving 12 bases not matched to a gene. The CDR3 contains 17 residues. Germline V gene sequence: CDR1 SGHRS, CDR2 YFSETQ. This CDR3 reads CASSPGAGGGTYNEQFF. The CDR3 nucleotides are TGCGCCAGCAGCCCCGGGGCTGGGGGGGGAACCTACAATGAGCAGTTCTTC.

This clonotype was detected ten times or more. The rearrangement uses TRBV15 and TRBJ2-1, with 11 bases that match TRBD2. Trimming at V came to 4 bases and at J to 7 bases, leaving 9 bases not matched to a gene. The CDR3 spans 16 residues. Germline lookup yields CDR1 LNHNV and CDR2 YYDKDF (reference sequence). The CDR3 DNA follows: TGTGCCACCAGCAAAAAGTCGGGACTAGCGGCTAATGAGCAGTTCTTC. Translating it yields CATSKKSGLAANEQFF. Drawing the rest from reference TRBV15 and TRBJ2-1, the complete variable domain is DAMVIQNPRYQVTQFGKPVTLSCSQTLNHNVMYWYQQKSSQAPKLLFHYYDKDFNNEADTPDNFQSRRPNTSFCFLDIRSPGLGDTAMYLCATSKKSGLAANEQFFGPGTRLTVL.

The chain is built from TRBV7-6 and TRBJ2-3; D is unresolved. This CDR3 has 14 residues. With 5 bases removed from V and 6 bases from J, the gap between germline ends came to 15 bases. Germline CDR1 is SGHVS and CDR2 is FNYEAQ. Here the CDR3 reads CASSIRPPPDTQYF. The CDR3 coding sequence is TGTGCCAGCAGCATTCGTCCGCCCCCGGATACGCAGTATTTT.

This clonotype came up many times. This rearrangement joins TRBV7-2 to TRBJ2-3; D gene ambiguous. CDR3 length equals 14 residues. Germline CDR1 reads SGHTA; CDR2 reads FQGNSA. V lost 0 bases to trimming and J lost 4 bases, with 8 bases between them. CDR3 residues: CASSLARAPDTQYF. The CDR3 nucleotides are TGTGCCAGCAGCTTAGCAAGGGCCCCAGATACGCAGTATTTT.